One and the same sample provided the 7 T cell receptor beta chains below, sequenced in a study of beta chain bispecific antibodies for T cell cancers (dated by TCRdb to the early 2020s). Library prep was done by 5' RACE. The sequencing machine was an Illumina MiSeq. The raw public data were reprocessed by TCRdb itself: fastp quality trimming at Q25, MiXCR clonotype calling, in-frame beta chains only. All rows with the same CDR3 protein become a single entry with the most common DNA and genes. This sample gives several thousand distinct CDR3 sequences in total; 2% to 2.5% of them show up just once. Roughly 70% of the sample rests with the top ten. General findings and caveats noted by the study authors: Leukemia cell line cells were mixed with normal T cells in each sequenced sample, and most of the targeted TRBV signal was derived from the leukemia cells rather than from the normal T cells.

According to the study, the label for this sample's treatment or condition signals: alpha-CD19 control bispecific (anti-CD19 x anti-CD3). For around 3 days, T cells were expanded from blood mononuclear cells using either the anti-CD3 antibody OKT3 or CD3/CD28 Dynabeads. No antigen has been identified for these receptors. The source was T cells from a healthy donor cultured with Jurkat leukemia cells, collected from a culture containing an anti-CD19 bispecific antibody. The receptors here all came from a human donor in good health. Some clones in this sample may be carry-over from other donors' samples.

At least ten counts were recorded for this clonotype. The chain uses TRBV2 and TRBJ2-7; D ambiguous. Germline CDR1 reads SNHLY; CDR2 reads FYNNEI. CDR3 length equals 16 residues. V was clipped by 3 bases and J by 2 bases, with 17 bases between them. In nucleotides, the CDR3 is TGTGCCAGCAGTGACCTTCCGAACGTCCCTGCCTACGAGCAGTACTTC. It translates to CASSDLPNVPAYEQYF.

This clonotype turned up a few times. The rearrangement joins TRBV20-1 to TRBJ2-7; D is undetermined. The germline V gene has CDR1 DFQATT and CDR2 SNEGSKA (reference sequence). The CDR3 has 13 residues. V shed 0 bases and J shed 6 bases, with 12 bases lying between them. The CDR3 DNA reads TGCAGTGCTAGAGATTTAGGGTCCCGCGAGCAGTACTTC. Its protein product is CSARDLGSREQYF.

This clonotype has ten or more counts. This rearrangement joins TRBV4-2 to TRBJ2-7; D is ambiguous. Per germline, CDR1 LGHNA and CDR2 YNFKEQ. The CDR3 is 13 residues long. The V end lost 0 bases, the J end lost 3 bases, and 6 bases lay between the germline ends. The CDR3: CASSQDFGYEQYF. The CDR3 DNA follows: TGTGCCAGCAGCCAAGATTTTGGCTACGAGCAGTACTTC.

This clonotype was recorded at least ten times. The chain recombines TRBV18 with TRBJ1-1; D call uncertain. Trimming removed 6 bases from V and 0 bases from J, with 8 bases in between. Germline V gene lookup returns CDR1 KGHSH and CDR2 LQKENI. This CDR3 is built from 13 residues. CDR3 region: CASSGGMNTEAFF. The CDR3 bases are TGTGCCAGCTCTGGTGGCATGAACACTGAAGCTTTCTTT.

This clonotype showed up many times. The chain couples TRBV6-5 to TRBJ2-5; 12 bases align to TRBD1. Unmatched junction bases numbered 5, after V lost 2 bases and J lost 1 base. Germline CDR1 reads MNHEY; CDR2 reads SVGAGI. The CDR3 totals 17 residues. The CDR3 nucleotides read TGTGCCAGCAGTTACGTAGGGACAGGGGGCCTCCAAGAGACCCAGTACTTC. This translates into CASSYVGTGGLQETQYF.

There are a few counts of this clonotype. The CDR3 region has the DNA TGTGCCAGCAGTGAAAGCGGGAAAGAGACCCAGTACTTC. It specifies CASSESGKETQYF. The gene calls are TRBV2 and TRBJ2-5; 7 bases agree with TRBD2. Germline V lookup: CDR1 SNHLY, CDR2 FYNNEI. This CDR3 comprises 13 residues. After removal of 2 bases from V and 3 bases from J, the junction contained 0 bases not matched to a gene.

This clonotype was recorded at least ten times. The chain couples TRBV18 to TRBJ2-7; unclear D gene. The CDR3 totals 12 residues. The germline V and J ends were trimmed by 6 bases and 0 bases, with 6 bases remaining between them. Germline CDR1 reads KGHSH; CDR2 reads LQKENI. The CDR3 sequence: CASSLSSYEQYF. In DNA, the CDR3 is TGTGCCAGCTCCCTAAGCTCCTACGAGCAGTACTTC. The complete variable domain, with remaining parts taken from reference TRBV18 and TRBJ2-7, reads NAGVMQNPRHLVRRRGQEARLRCSPMKGHSHVYWYRQLPEEGLKFMVYLQKENIIDESGMPKERFSAEFPKEGPSILRIQQVVRGDSAAYFCASSLSSYEQYFGPGTRLTVT.